This T cell receptor beta chain stems from a study of OX40 agonist ivuxolimab in advanced cancers. About the study: Three dose-escalation patients had partial responses: one with hepatocellular carcinoma and two with cutaneous melanoma. Findings and limits, study-wide: At doses 0.1 to 3.0 mg/kg, CD4+ and CD8+ clones expanded. The study did not work out the antigen specificity of the expanded peripheral T cells.

The data were produced by immunoSEQ multiplex PCR, yet TCRdb's version contains in-frame clones alone and is incomplete. The sample yields some 72,000 clones, around 94% seen once. The germline gives CDR1 SSHAT, CDR2 FNYEAQ (reference sequence). The CDR3 spans 15 residues. Points on this clone: Its antigen remains unknown. The junction shows a germline mismatch at one end, possibly a read error.

Sequenced material: CD4+ or CD8+ T cells sorted from blood, taken in a trial of the OX40 agonist ivuxolimab. The origin of this receptor is an adult with an advanced solid tumor such as melanoma, head and neck, liver or kidney cancer. The rearrangement uses TRBV7-7 and TRBJ2-1, with 13 bases aligning to TRBD2. The CDR3, as DNA: TGTGCTAGCAGCCCCCGACTAGCGGGGGGCCTTGAGCAGTTCTTC. This encodes CASSPRLAGGLEQFF.